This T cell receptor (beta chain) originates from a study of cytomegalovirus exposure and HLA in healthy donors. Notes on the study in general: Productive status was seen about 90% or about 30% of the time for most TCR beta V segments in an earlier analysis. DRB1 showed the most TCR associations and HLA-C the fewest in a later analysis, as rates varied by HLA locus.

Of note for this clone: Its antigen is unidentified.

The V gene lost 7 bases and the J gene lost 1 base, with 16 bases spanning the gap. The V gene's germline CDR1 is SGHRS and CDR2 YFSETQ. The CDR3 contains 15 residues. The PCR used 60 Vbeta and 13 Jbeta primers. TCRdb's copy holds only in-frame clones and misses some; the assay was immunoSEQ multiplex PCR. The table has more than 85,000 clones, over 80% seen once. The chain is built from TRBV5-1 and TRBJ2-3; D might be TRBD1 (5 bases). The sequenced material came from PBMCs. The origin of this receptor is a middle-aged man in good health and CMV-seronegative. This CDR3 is CASGPTGGGTDTQYF. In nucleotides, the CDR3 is TGCGCCAGCGGTCCCACAGGTGGCGGCACAGATACGCAGTATTTT. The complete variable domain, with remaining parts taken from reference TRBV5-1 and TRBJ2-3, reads KAGVTQTPRYLIKTRGQQVTLSCSPISGHRSVSWYQQTPGQGLQFLFEYFSETQRNKGNFPGRFSGRQFSNSRSEMNVSTLELGDSALYLCASGPTGGGTDTQYFGPGTRLTVL.